A single sample gave rise to the 5 T cell receptor beta chains below, sequenced in a study of radiation and T cells in renal cell carcinoma. Sequencing was performed with immunoSEQ multiplex PCR; in TCRdb, only in-frame clones are kept and a portion is missing. The sample lists approximately 23,000 clones; 65% to 85% were seen once. The time point is: blood 2 weeks post-SBRT. As for treatment: 15 Gy SBRT to primary tumor, nephrectomy 4 weeks later. The source material was blood, sampled from a patient whose treatment included radiotherapy and nephrectomy. The source is a man aged 55-75 years with renal cell carcinoma.

This sequence joins TRBV29-1 and TRBJ1-1, with 8 positions matching TRBD1. The trim removed 6 bases at V and 1 base at J, leaving 7 bases unmatched. Germline V gene data show CDR1 as SQVTM and CDR2 as ANQGSEA. The CDR3 contains 14 residues. This CDR3 is CSVTRGTGNTEAFF. DNA for the CDR3: TGCAGCGTCACCCGGGGGACAGGGAACACTGAAGCTTTCTTT.

CDR3 sequence: CASSDPSGREEQYF. The CDR3 DNA is TGCGCCAGCAGCGATCCTAGCGGGAGGGAAGAGCAGTACTTC. The rearrangement links TRBV5-1 to TRBJ2-7; 12 positions agree with TRBD2. Trimming removed 4 bases from V and 7 bases from J; junction bases left unmatched: 6. CDR3 length equals 14 residues. Germline assignment: CDR1 SGHRS and CDR2 YFSETQ.

The J gene is TRBJ1-2, the V gene TRBV6-6; the D gene is possibly TRBD1 (5 bases). Germline V lookup: CDR1 MNHNY, CDR2 SVGAGI (reference sequence). The CDR3 runs 14 residues. V lost 11 bases, J lost 8 bases, and 24 bases lay in between. CDR3 protein: CAGAVQEGWLGYTF. In DNA, the CDR3 is TGTGCCGGGGCCGTACAAGAGGGGTGGTTGGGCTACACCTTC.

V gene TRBV4-2 combines with J gene TRBJ1-4; a weak D match, TRBD1 (6 bases). The germline gives CDR1 LGHNA, CDR2 YNFKEQ. V lost 0 bases and J 5 bases, leaving 10 bases between the germline ends. The CDR3 length is 15 residues. For the CDR3, the DNA is TGTGCCAGCAGCCAAGATACAGGGTGGAATGAAAAACTGTTTTTT. Its translation: CASSQDTGWNEKLFF.

The genes are TRBV5-6 and TRBJ1-1; D remains ambiguous. Trimming took off 0 bases at V and 12 bases at J, with 15 bases between the two ends. Germline CDR1 is SGHDT and CDR2 is YYEEEE. The CDR3 runs to 13 residues. As DNA, the CDR3 is TGTGCCAGCAGCTTGGTGGGCCACGATACAACTTTCTTT. It codes for CASSLVGHDTTFF.